This T cell receptor beta chain comes out of a study of blood T cells in healthy people across ages. Next came a second PCR, run for roughly 7 to 12 cycles, which used a sample-barcoded 5' primer along with a J-beta primer mix. TCRdb reprocessed the 5' RACE reads via MiXCR and lists one record per CDR3 protein. This table holds more than 1,400,000 distinct CDR3 sequences, around 39% found once. This CDR3 has 15 residues. Germline lookup yields CDR1 MGHRA and CDR2 YSYEKL. The V and J ends lost 1 base and 5 bases respectively, with 12 bases between them. This TCR derives from a woman younger than 30 in good health. The specimen was blood. This chain links TRBV4-1 with TRBJ2-1; D could derive from TRBD1 or TRBD2 (5 bases each). The CDR3 coding sequence is TGCGCCAGCAGCCAAGCCGGGACGTATGACAATGAGCAGTTCTTC. Protein: CASSQAGTYDNEQFF.